The clone carrying this T cell receptor beta chain was seen just once. The antigen is not known. Profiling relied on immunoSEQ multiplex PCR, and the TCRdb table lists in-frame clones only, not all of them. The sample holds some 150,000 clones, 60% to 85% seen once. The sample comes from a study of cytotoxic CD8 clonotypes in ibrutinib-treated CLL. General observations from the study: Ibrutinib response saw clonality rise, and progression saw it return toward baseline.

Germline V gives CDR1 MNHEY, CDR2 SMNVEV (reference sequence). CDR3 length: 16 residues. The V segment lost 4 bases and the J segment 6 bases; nucleotides outside the gene matches: 9. This chain connects TRBV27 to TRBJ1-5, with 10 nucleotides matching TRBD1. Sequences were derived from PBMCs, sampled after 24 months of ibrutinib treatment. This clonotype was sampled from a human donor with chronic lymphocytic leukemia. The CDR3 DNA reads as TGTGCCAGCAGTTACAGGGCAGACAGGGGGCTTCAGCCCCAGCATTTT. Translation gives CASSYRADRGLQPQHF.